The rows below give T cell receptor beta chains drawn from one sample of a study of neurological immune-mediated disorders. Using its own MiXCR run on the 5' RACE reads, TCRdb lists one record per CDR3 protein. Of about 45,000 distinct CDR3 sequences detected, approximately 12% appear once; the ten largest clones hold about an eighth. Sequencing was carried out using PBMCs. These receptors all stem from a young man in good health. CDR3s include the opening cysteine and the closing phenylalanine or tryptophan.

>TRBJ2-1|TRBV3-1|13
CASSQGRGDEQFF
>TRBJ2-3|TRBV7-2|15
CASSSWTGVTDTQYF
>TRBJ2-1|TRBV9|17
CASSVDPYTETYNEQFF
>TRBJ2-1|TRBV10-1|15
CASSYPGTSSNEQFF
>TRBJ2-6|TRBV27|18
CASSGTEIFLSGANVLTF
>TRBJ2-7|TRBV28|14
CASSLGDSVYEQYF
>TRBJ2-5|TRBV20-1|15
CSAKNPRTSEETQYF
>TRBJ1-5|TRBV12-3/TRBV12-4|15
CASSKDGNSNQPQHF
>TRBJ2-1|TRBV6-1|14
CASSPRAVNNEQFF
>TRBJ2-3|TRBV2|14
CASRLAGAADTQYF
>TRBJ2-4|TRBV29-1|13
CSVLTSGSDIQYF
>TRBJ1-2|TRBV28|14
CASSPGQGVYGYTF
>TRBJ1-1|TRBV20-1|12
CSAGTGEPEAFF
>TRBJ1-5|TRBV10-3|16
CAISSTGGSSNQPQHF
>TRBJ2-3|TRBV2|11
CASSTTDTQYF
>TRBJ1-1|TRBV5-1|16
CASSLRITGENTEAFF
>TRBJ2-2|TRBV20-1|14
CSASWGRLTGELFF
>TRBJ2-1|TRBV28|15
CASSRGLLSYNEQFF
>TRBJ2-5|TRBV6-2/TRBV6-3|18
CASSYGLAGGVFQETQYF
>TRBJ2-2|TRBV7-2|15
CASSFLGSGTGELFF
>TRBJ2-2|TRBV5-5|14
CASNSGRATGELFF
>TRBJ2-7|TRBV20-1|14
CSASMGVFPYEQYF
>TRBJ2-3|TRBV4-2|17
CASSQGLAGGPTDTQYF
>TRBJ1-5|TRBV27|14
CASSGGTGGQPQHF
>TRBJ2-1|TRBV11-2|15
CASSLEGGLNNEQFF
>TRBJ2-2|TRBV7-2|13
CASSFRRGGELFF
>TRBJ2-5|TRBV5-1|14
CASPFGQVQETQYF
>TRBJ2-7|TRBV28|14
CASTDHGQGYEQYF
>TRBJ2-5|TRBV5-1|13
CASTSTEEETQYF
>TRBJ2-1|TRBV7-3|15
CASSLADWRGNEQFF
>TRBJ2-5|TRBV7-9|15
CASSLAPGSLGTQYF
>TRBJ2-7|TRBV18|12
CASSPPGGGQYF
>TRBJ1-1|TRBV30|14
CAWSPGIGNTEAFF
>TRBJ2-2|TRBV7-9|15
CASSLRSGNTGELFF
>TRBJ1-1|TRBV27|11
CASYSGAEAFF
>TRBJ2-7|TRBV5-1|16
CASSRNGGRGLREQYF
>TRBJ2-7|TRBV29-1|12
CSVAVVSYEQYF
>TRBJ1-2|TRBV5-1|13
CASSLEQGRSYTF
>TRBJ2-1|TRBV29-1|14
CSVEDNSGRNEQFF
>TRBJ2-7|TRBV3-1|15
CASSQEGGSSYEQYF
>TRBJ1-4|TRBV27|15
CASGRLTGVNEKLFF
>TRBJ1-5|TRBV28|14
CASSLQGYNQPQHF
>TRBJ1-5|TRBV15|15
CATSVRDNSNQPQHF
>TRBJ2-7|TRBV11-2|18
CASSDPFRFLAGTYEQYF
>TRBJ1-2|TRBV20-1|14
CSAASGAGVGGYTF
>TRBJ2-7|TRBV28|13
CASSPPGLYEQYF
>TRBJ2-2|TRBV5-1|15
CASSLAGTATGELFF
>TRBJ2-5|TRBV28|13
CASSLLAGETQYF
>TRBJ2-1|TRBV5-1|16
CASSLVSSGRDNEQFF
>TRBJ2-1|TRBV7-2|14
CASSYLGQGGEQFF
>TRBJ2-2|TRBV7-2|20
CASSPRREGYERPGAGELFF
>TRBJ1-2|TRBV28|12
CASSLGGAVQSF
>TRBJ2-3|TRBV20-1|13
CSASSGNKHTQYF
>TRBJ2-7|TRBV6-2/TRBV6-3|17
CASSYSVTEKPSYEQYF
>TRBJ2-2|TRBV12-3/TRBV12-4|17
CASSLAASGTNTGELFF
>TRBJ2-2|TRBV24-1|15
CATSARTKYTGELFF
>TRBJ1-2|TRBV3-1|14
CASSQDPTYYGYTF
>TRBJ2-2|TRBV5-1|20
CASSFYICSAPHWNTGELFF
>TRBJ2-1|TRBV29-1|15
CSAPGTGPSYNEQFF